These 12 T cell receptor beta chains share one sample of origin, sequenced in a study of blood T cell repertoires in COVID-19. Sequenced by immunoSEQ multiplex PCR; TCRdb stores in-frame clones only, minus some. This table has about 100,000 clones, around 85% appearing once. Sample: peripheral blood. The receptors stem from a man aged 45 to 65 with active or convalescent COVID-19.

This chain joins TRBV11-3 and TRBJ1-2; TRBD1 matches at 8 bases. The V gene end was trimmed by 1 base and the J gene end by 5 bases; junction bases not matched to a gene: 3. CDR3 length: 14 residues. Per germline, CDR1 SGHNT and CDR2 YENEEA. The CDR3 here is CASSLADRGYGYTF. The CDR3 coding sequence is TGTGCCAGCAGCTTAGCTGACAGGGGTTATGGCTACACCTTC. The whole variable domain, remainder taken from reference TRBV11-3 and TRBJ1-2, is EAGVVQSPRYKIIEKKQPVAFWCNPISGHNTLYWYLQNLGQGPELLIRYENEEAVDDSQLPKDRFSAERLKGVDSTLKIQPAELGDSAVYLCASSLADRGYGYTFGSGTRLTVV.

This clone showed up just once. The rearrangement uses TRBV24-1 and TRBJ2-1, with TRBD1 matching 11 bases. Germline V gene lookup returns CDR1 KGHDR and CDR2 SFDVKD. Trimming removed 3 bases from V and 6 bases from J; junction bases left unmatched: 12. The CDR3 has 18 residues. The DNA for the CDR3 is TGTGCCACCAGTGATCGACGGAAGGGACAGGGGGTTTCCAATGAGCAGTTCTTC. Its translation: CATSDRRKGQGVSNEQFF.

The V gene is TRBV14, the J gene TRBJ2-1; TRBD2 agrees at 12 bases. V lost 4 bases, J lost 4 bases, and 11 bases stayed unmatched. The CDR3 covers 18 residues. The germline V gene encodes CDR1 SGHDN and CDR2 FVKESK. The CDR3 protein is CASSPQIGTSGRYNEQFF. The CDR3 DNA sequence: TGTGCCAGCAGCCCTCAGATCGGAACTAGCGGGAGGTACAATGAGCAGTTCTTC. Full variable domain (rest looked up from reference TRBV14 and TRBJ2-1): EAGVTQFPSHSVIEKGQTVTLRCDPISGHDNLYWYRRVMGKEIKFLLHFVKESKQDESGMPNNRFLAERTGGTYSTLKVQPAELEDSGVYFCASSPQIGTSGRYNEQFFGPGTRLTVL.

CDR3 sequence reads: CASSLAPTWARDEQFF. DNA of the CDR3: TGTGCCAGCAGCTTAGCGCCTACCTGGGCTCGCGATGAGCAGTTCTTC. The gene calls are TRBV11-3 and TRBJ2-1; D not resolved. Per germline, CDR1 SGHNT and CDR2 YENEEA. The CDR3 runs to 16 residues. Trimming took off 1 base at V and 8 bases at J, with 18 bases between the two ends.

V gene TRBV5-1 combines with J gene TRBJ2-7; D possibly corresponds to TRBD1 (6 bases). V was shortened by 3 bases and J by 2 bases, with 9 bases between the two germline ends. Germline V CDR1 and CDR2: SGHRS, YFSETQ. The CDR3 loop spans 13 amino acids. The CDR3 region is CASSSGQPYEQYF. The CDR3 nucleotides are TGCGCCAGCAGCTCAGGACAGCCCTACGAGCAGTACTTC.

The V and J genes are TRBV20-1 and TRBJ1-2; no clear D gene. The CDR3 covers 11 residues. V was pared by 6 bases and J by 4 bases, with 9 bases between. Germline CDR1 is DFQATT and CDR2 is SNEGSKA (reference sequence). Here the CDR3 DNA reads TGCAGTGCAGGCGACACCTATGGCTACACCTTC. Translation: CSAGDTYGYTF.

V and J are TRBV11-2 and TRBJ2-7; a weak D match, TRBD2 (6 bases). V lost 1 base and J lost 2, with 9 bases in between. The CDR3 sequence is 14 residues long. CDR1 and CDR2 (germline): SGHAT, FQNNGV. The CDR3 nucleotides read TGTGCCAGCAGCTTAGGTCGGACTACCTACGAGCAGTACTTC. As protein: CASSLGRTTYEQYF.

The chain couples TRBV3-1 (or the pseudogene TRBV3-2) to TRBJ1-1; TRBD1 might be the D (5 bases). The V end lost 4 bases, the J end lost 6 bases, and 15 bases lay between the germline ends. The CDR3 sequence is 14 residues long. Germline lookup yields CDR1 LGHDT and CDR2 YNNKEL (reference sequence). In nucleotides, the CDR3 is TGTGCCAGCAGCCTGGGGGGGGGTAATGCTGAAGCTTTCTTT. It codes for CASSLGGGNAEAFF.

The chain recombines TRBV2 with TRBJ1-2, with D unresolved. V was clipped by 6 bases and J by 2 bases, with 10 bases between them. The length of the CDR3 is 13 residues. Germline CDR1 and CDR2: SNHLY and FYNNEI. This CDR3 reads CASRSSPNYGYTF. CDR3 DNA: TGTGCCAGCAGATCAAGCCCCAACTATGGCTACACCTTC.

This clone was seen more than once but under ten times. V and J are TRBV5-5 and TRBJ2-7, with 13 bases lining up with TRBD2. With V trimmed by 3 bases and J by 2 bases, 5 bases remained unmatched. In germline, CDR1 is SGHKS, CDR2 YYEKEE (reference sequence). The CDR3 loop spans 16 amino acids. The CDR3 DNA sequence: TGTGCCAGCAGCTCGACAGGACTAGCGGGAGCCTACGAGCAGTACTTC. Residues: CASSSTGLAGAYEQYF. Complete variable domain (other parts from reference TRBV5-5 and TRBJ2-7): DAGVTQSPTHLIKTRGQQVTLRCSPISGHKSVSWYQQVLGQGPQFIFQYYEKEERGRGNFPDRFSARQFPNYSSELNVNALLLGDSALYLCASSSTGLAGAYEQYFGPGTRLTVT.

This rearrangement joins TRBV29-1 to TRBJ2-5, with 7 positions matching TRBD1. The junction had 1 base not matched to a gene; V was cut back by 2 bases and J by 1 base. Per the germline V gene, CDR1 is SQVTM and CDR2 is ANQGSEA. This CDR3 has 13 amino acids. CDR3 sequence: CSVERGRQETQYF. Written as DNA, the CDR3 is TGCAGCGTTGAAAGGGGGCGCCAAGAGACCCAGTACTTC.

In DNA form, the CDR3 reads TGTGCCAGTAAGGAGGCAGCTGCAAGCAATCAGCCCCAGCATTTT. It specifies CASKEAAASNQPQHF. The chain uses TRBV19 and TRBJ1-5; no reliable D call. CDR1 is LNHDA, CDR2 SQIVND, per germline (reference sequence). The CDR3 runs to 15 residues. Trimming took 7 bases from V and 1 from J, leaving 14 bases between them.